The subject of this entry is one T cell receptor beta chain. What antigen it recognizes has not been identified. It has no much larger one-base neighbor in the sample; base qualities were not kept. Peripheral blood CD8+ and CD4+ T cells from healthy donors, Susac syndrome patients and multiple sclerosis patients were profiled by high-throughput TCR beta sequencing. The multiple sclerosis controls were treatment-naive patients whose relapsing-remitting disease, either stable or active, fulfilled the revised McDonald criteria. Bulk CD8+ and CD4+ T cells were purified magnetically by negative isolation, whereas CD8+ TEMRA cells were enriched by FACS. Blood was collected in EDTA tubes and processed within 24 hours, with PBMCs isolated through density gradient centrifugation. PBMCs destined for TCR sequencing were cryopreserved in liquid nitrogen and later thawed in a 37 °C water bath. The sorted or isolated CD4+, CD8+ and CD8+ TEMRA cells had a purity of 90% or higher.

RNA was extracted using the RNeasy kit, and about 0.45 to 1 ug of the RNA was reverse transcribed with random hexamers. The immunoSEQ multiplex PCR assay, covering 54 Vbeta and 13 Jbeta segments, was used to amplify TCR beta CDR3 regions. Bias from PCR amplification was corrected by using a synthetic template baseline for primer optimization and for computational correction. The study's processing was this. Reads were assigned to V, D and J genes according to IMGT and analyzed in immunoSEQ Analyzer, with only productive sequences retained. Clonality was computed as one minus Shannon entropy normalized by log2 of the number of productive unique sequences. For each patient and control, public and private clones were evaluated among the 100 most prevalent clones. Clones were defined as Susac-specific when absent from the healthy and MS cohorts, from approximately 970 published viral clones and from other ImmuneACCESS disease sequences. TCRdb took the public reads, trimmed them with fastp at Q25, ran MiXCR for clone calling and kept in-frame beta chains. Every entry covers one CDR3 protein and lists the most common genes and DNA from its rows. TCRdb's processing, not the authors' own work, is the source of the V and J calls. Counted in this sample were some 400,000 distinct CDR3 sequences; more than 70% of them appeared once. The biggest ten clones account for roughly 0.11% of the sample.

These data come from a study of CD8 T cells in Susac syndrome (dated by TCRdb to the late 2010s). General notes on the study: Whether CD8+ T cell activation and differentiation in Susac syndrome was antigen driven was tested using repertoire sequencing. The clonality of the CD8+ T cell repertoire was compared across more than 9 healthy donors, some 14 Susac syndrome patients and under 19 multiple sclerosis patients. Overall results and qualifications from the work: The TCR sequencing and HLA analysis was acknowledged to have included a relatively small number of individuals.

The source is a human donor with multiple sclerosis. The material sequenced was CD8+ T cells from PBMCs.

The DNA sequence is as follows: TGTGCCAGCAGCTTTCCCTCAGGAAAGAACACTGAAGCTTTCTTT. Protein translation: CASSFPSGKNTEAFF. The chain uses TRBV11-2 and TRBJ1-1; no D gene can be assigned with confidence. The germline V gene specifies SGHAT as CDR1 and FQNNGV as CDR2. The junction carries 12 bases between V and J, which are trimmed by 3 bases and 1 base respectively. The CDR3 measures 15 amino acids from cysteine to phenylalanine. Left in the record is the CDR3 DNA by itself, 45 bases read in frame from the first base.